The rows below give T cell receptor beta chains drawn from one sample of a study of CD8 T cells in Susac syndrome. One entry per CDR3 protein, called by TCRdb with MiXCR from the immunoSEQ multiplex PCR reads. The table lists 40,000 to 60,000 distinct CDR3 sequences, 93% of them singletons. The sequenced sample consisted of CD8+ T cells from PBMCs. The receptors were sampled from a human donor with multiple sclerosis. Both conserved end residues are part of each CDR3. D genes are given only for firm matches. Rows give clone size only sometimes, using once, few, many, or a class for an expanded clone.

J: TRBJ2-7
V: TRBV27
size: .
D: .
length: 13
CDR3: CASSLDRTYEQYF
DNA: TGTGCCAGCAGTTTAGACAGAACCTACGAGCAGTACTTC

J: TRBJ1-2
V: TRBV7-9
size: .
D: TRBD1
length: 13
CDR3: CASSATGGDGYTF
DNA: TGTGCCAGCAGCGCCACAGGGGGAGATGGCTACACCTTC

J: TRBJ2-3
V: TRBV7-9
size: .
D: .
length: 14
CDR3: CASTVGGFTDTQYF
DNA: TGTGCCAGCACCGTCGGGGGCTTTACAGATACGCAGTATTTT

J: TRBJ2-7
V: TRBV7-2
size: .
D: .
length: 13
CDR3: CASRITGPGEQYF
DNA: TGTGCCAGCAGAATTACAGGGCCAGGGGAGCAGTACTTC

J: TRBJ1-2
V: TRBV27
size: .
D: .
length: 14
CDR3: CASSLSPLSYGYTF
DNA: TGTGCCAGCAGCCTAAGTCCACTCTCCTATGGCTACACCTTC

J: TRBJ2-3
V: TRBV9
size: .
D: .
length: 18
CDR3: CASSANQAVGGGADTQYF
DNA: TGTGCCAGCAGCGCCAACCAAGCCGTTGGTGGGGGAGCAGATACGCAGTATTTT

J: TRBJ1-1
V: TRBV3-1
size: .
D: .
length: 15
CDR3: CASSQSHIGLSEAFF
DNA: TGTGCCAGCAGCCAAAGTCACATAGGGTTATCTGAAGCTTTCTTT

J: TRBJ1-1
V: TRBV13
size: .
D: .
length: 13
CDR3: CASRIESSTEAFF
DNA: TGTGCCAGCAGAATAGAGTCGAGCACTGAAGCTTTCTTT

J: TRBJ2-6
V: TRBV29-1
size: .
D: .
length: 15
CDR3: CSVEIGGSGANVLTF
DNA: TGCAGCGTTGAAATTGGTGGCTCCGGGGCCAACGTCCTGACTTTC

J: TRBJ2-5
V: TRBV7-3
size: once
D: .
length: 15
CDR3: CASSLGGGARETQYF
DNA: TGTGCCAGCAGCTTAGGTGGGGGGGCCAGGGAGACCCAGTACTTC

J: TRBJ1-4
V: TRBV3-1
size: once
D: TRBD1
length: 16
CDR3: CASSRLDRESREKLFF
DNA: TGTGCCAGCAGCAGGCTTGACAGGGAGAGTCGAGAAAAACTGTTTTTT

J: TRBJ2-1
V: TRBV7-9
size: .
D: TRBD2
length: 17
CDR3: CASSHPPGLATLNEQFF
DNA: TGTGCCAGCAGCCACCCGCCGGGACTAGCTACCCTCAATGAGCAGTTCTTC

J: TRBJ2-7
V: TRBV5-1
size: once
D: .
length: 13
CDR3: CASSYDTHYEQYF
DNA: TGCGCCAGCAGCTATGACACCCACTACGAGCAGTACTTC

J: TRBJ1-2
V: TRBV9
size: once
D: .
length: 14
CDR3: CASSVAVGGDGYTF
DNA: TGTGCCAGCAGCGTAGCCGTGGGAGGGGATGGCTACACCTTC

J: TRBJ1-2
V: TRBV4-3
size: .
D: .
length: 13
CDR3: CASSQSGTYGYTF
DNA: TGCGCCAGCAGCCAGTCCGGGACCTATGGCTACACCTTC

J: TRBJ2-5
V: TRBV7-9
size: .
D: TRBD2
length: 14
CDR3: CASSSPGGQETQYF
DNA: TGTGCCAGCAGCTCTCCGGGGGGGCAAGAGACCCAGTACTTC

J: TRBJ2-7
V: TRBV19
size: .
D: TRBD1
length: 16
CDR3: CASSQDSGTGGYEQYF
DNA: TGTGCCAGTAGTCAAGACTCCGGGACAGGGGGATACGAGCAGTACTTC

J: TRBJ1-2
V: TRBV19
size: .
D: .
length: 12
CDR3: CASSMEGPLTTF
DNA: TGTGCCAGTAGTATGGAGGGCCCCCTGACGACCTTC

J: TRBJ1-1
V: TRBV5-1
size: .
D: .
length: 15
CDR3: CASSIPGSMNTEAFF
DNA: TGCGCCAGCAGCATTCCCGGCAGCATGAACACTGAAGCTTTCTTT

J: TRBJ1-5
V: TRBV4-3
size: .
D: .
length: 18
CDR3: CASSQEWTATYSNQPQHF
DNA: TGCGCCAGCAGCCAAGAATGGACAGCAACTTATAGCAATCAGCCCCAGCATTTT

J: TRBJ2-4
V: TRBV4-1
size: once
D: TRBD1
length: 17
CDR3: CASSQGAYRGTKNIQYF
DNA: TGCGCCAGCAGCCAAGGGGCCTACAGGGGTACCAAAAACATTCAGTACTTC

J: TRBJ1-6
V: TRBV5-4
size: .
D: .
length: 18
CDR3: CASSLYRDHPFQDSPLHF
DNA: TGTGCCAGCAGCTTGTACCGGGACCACCCCTTCCAGGATTCACCCCTCCACTTT

J: TRBJ2-4
V: TRBV6-5
size: once
D: .
length: 14
CDR3: CASSYTDTLGIQYF
DNA: TGTGCCAGCAGTTACACGGACACCCTCGGAATTCAGTACTTC

J: TRBJ2-7
V: TRBV15
size: .
D: .
length: 13
CDR3: CATSRARGYEQYF
DNA: TGTGCCACCAGCAGAGCAAGGGGATACGAGCAGTACTTC

J: TRBJ1-5
V: TRBV4-2
size: .
D: .
length: 17
CDR3: CASSPEGGYLSNQPQHF
DNA: TGTGCCAGCAGCCCGGAGGGGGGCTATTTGAGCAATCAGCCCCAGCATTTT

J: TRBJ2-3
V: TRBV6-2/TRBV6-3
size: .
D: .
length: 14
CDR3: CASSSFGGTDTQYF
DNA: TGTGCCAGCAGTTCTTTCGGGGGCACAGATACGCAGTATTTT

J: TRBJ2-7
V: TRBV7-9
size: few
D: .
length: 14
CDR3: CASSVGVTIYEQYF
DNA: TGTGCCAGCAGCGTAGGGGTGACCATCTACGAGCAGTACTTC

J: TRBJ1-5
V: TRBV4-1
size: .
D: .
length: 13
CDR3: CASSQGGIQPQHF
DNA: TGCGCCAGCAGCCAAGGGGGTATTCAGCCCCAGCATTTT

J: TRBJ1-2
V: TRBV20-1
size: .
D: .
length: 13
CDR3: CSARATENYGYTF
DNA: TGCAGTGCTAGGGCAACAGAGAACTATGGCTACACCTTC

J: TRBJ1-6
V: TRBV28
size: .
D: .
length: 15
CDR3: CASSLTPEGNSPLHF
DNA: TGTGCCAGCAGTTTGACCCCGGAGGGGAATTCACCCCTCCACTTT

J: TRBJ1-5
V: TRBV27
size: .
D: .
length: 13
CDR3: CASSLGGYQPQHF
DNA: TGTGCCAGCAGTTTGGGAGGGTATCAGCCCCAGCATTTT

J: TRBJ1-2
V: TRBV12-3/TRBV12-4
size: once
D: TRBD1
length: 13
CDR3: CASSPGQVDGYTF
DNA: TGTGCCAGCAGCCCGGGACAGGTGGATGGCTACACCTTC

J: TRBJ2-5
V: TRBV3-1
size: once
D: .
length: 17
CDR3: CASSQDLNRVLQETQYF
DNA: TGTGCCAGCAGCCAAGATCTAAACAGAGTCCTGCAAGAGACCCAGTACTTC

J: TRBJ1-2
V: TRBV29-1
size: .
D: .
length: 14
CDR3: CSVEVSGSGSGYTF
DNA: TGCAGCGTTGAGGTTTCGGGGTCGGGAAGCGGCTACACCTTC

J: TRBJ2-1
V: TRBV20-1
size: .
D: TRBD2
length: 16
CDR3: CSARDEASGDHNEQFF
DNA: TGCAGTGCTAGAGACGAAGCTAGCGGGGACCACAATGAGCAGTTCTTC

J: TRBJ2-5
V: TRBV3-1
size: .
D: .
length: 13
CDR3: CASSQDSQETQYF
DNA: TGTGCCAGCAGCCAAGATTCTCAAGAGACCCAGTACTTC

J: TRBJ2-1
V: TRBV12-3/TRBV12-4
size: once
D: .
length: 13
CDR3: CASSPGPGIEQFF
DNA: TGTGCCAGCAGTCCGGGGCCGGGGATTGAGCAGTTCTTC

J: TRBJ2-7
V: TRBV20-1
size: .
D: TRBD1
length: 13
CDR3: CSARGQGFYEQYF
DNA: TGCAGTGCTAGGGGACAGGGTTTTTACGAGCAGTACTTC

J: TRBJ1-5
V: TRBV6-4
size: .
D: .
length: 13
CDR3: CASSELPERPQHF
DNA: TGTGCCAGCAGTGAACTACCGGAACGGCCCCAGCATTTT

J: TRBJ1-1
V: TRBV19
size: .
D: .
length: 14
CDR3: CASTALWTNTEAFF
DNA: TGTGCCAGTACTGCACTCTGGACGAACACTGAAGCTTTCTTT